This T cell receptor (beta chain) comes out of a study of T cell repertoires in cytomegalovirus infection. About the study: CMV infection together with matching HLA type was indicated by public TCR beta signatures.

TCRdb analysed the reads with MiXCR anew, one entry per CDR3 protein. This sample has roughly 110,000 distinct CDR3 sequences; 10% occur once, and the top ten carry over 25%. Trimming shortened V by 5 bases and J by 5 bases, and 15 bases separated the two germline ends. The CDR3 is made up of 14 amino acids. Findings and limits, study-wide: HLA-C-restricted CMV clonotypes gave the most frequent clonotype in two of eight donors. Summed public TCR beta family frequency identified CMV carriers bearing the relevant HLA.

This clonotype was observed a few times. Its specificity is unknown. The chain employs TRBV12-3 or TRBV12-4 and TRBJ2-5; D perhaps matches TRBD1 (6 bases). Sequencing was done on a sample of PBMCs, sequenced either directly or after in vitro stimulation (not recorded which). The clonotype was recovered from a human donor in good health (CMV status not recorded). Some clones in this sample may be carry-over from other donors' samples. The CDR3 protein is CASSPGHSLETQYF. In nucleotides, the CDR3 is TGTGCCAGCAGTCCGGGACATTCTCTGGAGACCCAGTACTTC.